A selection of T cell receptor beta chains follows, all from one sample in a study of regulatory T cells in long-lasting Graves disease. Each CDR3 protein gets one entry after TCRdb re-called the multiplex PCR reads with MiXCR. The table lists 560,000 or so distinct CDR3 sequences, roughly a sixth of them singletons. These data also formed part of another study, on T cells in Graves' hyperthyroidism and ophthalmopathy.

This sample comprised peripheral blood mononuclear cells (PBMCs), obtained at new diagnosis, from a patient treated with antithyroid drugs. The source of these receptors is a man between 18 and 29 years old with Graves disease. Each CDR3 is given with its conserved first and last residue. Each record gives: V gene, J gene, clone size, D gene, CDR3 protein, CDR3 DNA. D genes are given only for firm matches. Part of the rows lack a size; the others show once, few, many or a class for expanded clones.

v_call: TRBV18
j_call: TRBJ2-7
clone_size: .
d_call: TRBD2
cdr3_aa: CASSPPGLADSYEQYF
cdr3_nt: TGTGCCAGCTCACCACCGGGGCTAGCGGATTCCTACGAGCAGTACTTC

v_call: TRBV10-3
j_call: TRBJ2-1
clone_size: many
d_call: TRBD2
cdr3_aa: CAISYSSGRAYNEQFF
cdr3_nt: TGTGCCATCAGCTACAGTAGCGGGAGGGCCTACAATGAGCAGTTCTTC

v_call: TRBV2
j_call: TRBJ2-1
clone_size: .
d_call: .
cdr3_aa: CAISSTLNEQFF
cdr3_nt: TGTGCCATCTCCTCGACTCTTAATGAGCAGTTCTTC

v_call: TRBV4-1
j_call: TRBJ1-4
clone_size: few
d_call: TRBD1
cdr3_aa: CASSQGTGVEKLFF
cdr3_nt: TGCGCCAGCAGCCAAGGGACAGGGGTTGAAAAACTGTTTTTT

v_call: TRBV28
j_call: TRBJ2-4
clone_size: many
d_call: TRBD1
cdr3_aa: CASSTDRGELIQYF
cdr3_nt: TGTGCCAGCAGTACGGACAGGGGGGAACTCATTCAGTACTTC

v_call: TRBV5-1
j_call: TRBJ1-6
clone_size: .
d_call: .
cdr3_aa: CASSKRTASSYNSPLHF
cdr3_nt: TGCGCCAGCAGCAAAAGGACGGCGAGCTCCTATAATTCACCCCTCCACTTT

v_call: TRBV10-1
j_call: TRBJ2-7
clone_size: .
d_call: TRBD2
cdr3_aa: CASSETSGSCHEQYF
cdr3_nt: TGCGCCAGCAGTGAAACTAGCGGGAGTTGCCACGAGCAGTACTTC

v_call: TRBV15
j_call: TRBJ2-1
clone_size: .
d_call: .
cdr3_aa: CATSRERHEQFF
cdr3_nt: TGTGCCACCAGCAGAGAAAGGCATGAGCAGTTCTTC

v_call: TRBV28
j_call: TRBJ2-1
clone_size: many
d_call: TRBD1
cdr3_aa: CASSSPGQGASYNEQFF
cdr3_nt: TGTGCCAGCAGTTCCCCCGGACAGGGGGCGAGCTACAATGAGCAGTTCTTC

v_call: TRBV29-1
j_call: TRBJ2-5
clone_size: .
d_call: .
cdr3_aa: CSVEGRVGEETQYF
cdr3_nt: TGCAGCGTTGAGGGTAGGGTGGGTGAGGAGACCCAGTACTTC

v_call: TRBV6-1
j_call: TRBJ2-1
clone_size: many
d_call: TRBD1
cdr3_aa: CASRRTGLGYNEQFF
cdr3_nt: TGTGCCAGCAGACGGACAGGGTTGGGCTACAATGAGCAGTTCTTC

v_call: TRBV5-1
j_call: TRBJ2-7
clone_size: many
d_call: .
cdr3_aa: CASRPRQDNVYYEQYF
cdr3_nt: TGCGCCAGCAGGCCCCGACAGGATAACGTCTACTACGAGCAGTACTTC

v_call: TRBV5-1
j_call: TRBJ1-2
clone_size: many
d_call: TRBD1
cdr3_aa: CASSFGQGAWGYTF
cdr3_nt: TGCGCCAGCAGCTTCGGACAGGGGGCTTGGGGCTACACCTTC

v_call: TRBV6-1
j_call: TRBJ2-7
clone_size: many
d_call: .
cdr3_aa: CASSEEYARAF
cdr3_nt: TGTGCCAGCAGTGAAGAGTATGCGAGGGCCTTC

v_call: TRBV24-1
j_call: TRBJ2-1
clone_size: .
d_call: TRBD2
cdr3_aa: CATSDAGGWYNGQFF
cdr3_nt: TGTGCCACCAGTGATGCGGGAGGTTGGTACAATGGGCAGTTCTTC

v_call: TRBV28
j_call: TRBJ2-7
clone_size: many
d_call: TRBD1
cdr3_aa: CASSFGTGPSSSYEQYF
cdr3_nt: TGTGCCAGCAGTTTCGGGACAGGGCCCTCGTCCTCCTACGAGCAGTACTTC

v_call: TRBV30
j_call: TRBJ1-5
clone_size: .
d_call: TRBD1
cdr3_aa: CAWIPHRGQINSNQPQHF
cdr3_nt: TGTGCCTGGATCCCCCACAGGGGACAGATTAATAGCAATCAGCCCCAGCATTTT

v_call: TRBV19
j_call: TRBJ2-2
clone_size: few
d_call: .
cdr3_aa: CASSLVVPPRELFF
cdr3_nt: TGTGCCAGTAGTTTGGTCGTTCCGCCCCGGGAGCTGTTTTTT

v_call: TRBV5-1
j_call: TRBJ1-3
clone_size: once
d_call: .
cdr3_aa: CASSSGHNSGNTIYF
cdr3_nt: TGCGCCAGCAGCTCGGGACACAACTCTGGAAACACCATATATTTT

v_call: TRBV3-1
j_call: TRBJ1-4
clone_size: .
d_call: .
cdr3_aa: CASSQVGEKLFF
cdr3_nt: TGTGCCAGCAGCCAAGTGGGGGAAAAACTGTTTTTT

v_call: TRBV7-2
j_call: TRBJ2-1
clone_size: many
d_call: TRBD2
cdr3_aa: CASSRLANKGYNEQFF
cdr3_nt: TGTGCCAGCAGCCGACTAGCGAATAAGGGTTACAATGAGCAGTTCTTC

v_call: TRBV14
j_call: TRBJ2-7
clone_size: few
d_call: TRBD1
cdr3_aa: CASSQTGQTYEQYF
cdr3_nt: TGTGCCAGCAGCCAGACAGGGCAGACCTACGAGCAGTACTTC

v_call: TRBV3-1
j_call: TRBJ1-6
clone_size: .
d_call: .
cdr3_aa: CASSLGTVVNSPLHF
cdr3_nt: TGTGCCAGCAGCCTTGGGACGGTTGTCAATTCACCCCTCCACTTT

v_call: TRBV25-1
j_call: TRBJ2-5
clone_size: .
d_call: .
cdr3_aa: CASSLGRSLADYQETQYF
cdr3_nt: TGTGCCAGCAGCTTGGGTCGGTCGTTAGCGGATTACCAAGAGACCCAGTACTTC

v_call: TRBV5-6
j_call: TRBJ1-4
clone_size: many
d_call: .
cdr3_aa: CASSSPGPIEKLFF
cdr3_nt: TGTGCCAGCAGCTCACCGGGACCAATAGAAAAACTGTTTTTT